This T cell receptor (beta chain) was profiled in a study of blood T cell repertoires in COVID-19. The overall study: COVID-19 samples collected from the United States, Italy and Spain covered acute and convalescent phases.

Participants' reported clinical history set cohort assignment. Per the original data handling: Scientists estimated how many nucleated cells there were by amplifying reference gene primers. Assay: immunoSEQ multiplex PCR; the TCRdb copy retains only in-frame clones and omits some. That table is the source of V, J and clone size, and D and trimming were worked out from the DNA. Of 250,000 or so clones listed, approximately 90% are singletons. Per the germline V gene, CDR1 is LNHDA and CDR2 is SQIVND (reference sequence). V was pared by 4 bases and J by 6 bases, with 3 bases of the junction left unmatched. The CDR3 length is 13 residues.

The clonotype was recovered from a human donor in a cohort exposed to, infected with or recovered from COVID-19 (not recorded which). The donor label of this sample is uncertain. The chain joins TRBV19 to TRBJ1-5; 7 bases map to TRBD1. The sequencing sample was made of PBMCs or T cells enriched from blood (not recorded which). Here the CDR3 reads CASSRQGGQPQHF. The CDR3, as DNA: TGTGCCAGTAGTAGACAGGGAGGTCAGCCCCAGCATTTT.